Listed below are T cell receptor beta chains from one sample, sequenced in a study of cytomegalovirus exposure and HLA in healthy donors. The table came from immunoSEQ multiplex PCR; TCRdb's copy has only in-frame clones and leaves some out. The table has about 330,000 clones, roughly 90% seen once. Sequenced: PBMCs. The receptor set was obtained from a woman aged 25 to 39 in good health and CMV-seropositive. Each CDR3 is given with its conserved first and last residue. A D gene is named only where the DNA matches it firmly. Clone size appears in some rows only: once, few, many, or a class for an expanded clone.

j_call cdr3_length v_call clone_size d_call cdr3_nt cdr3_aa
TRBJ2-1 13 TRBV27 . . TGTGCCAGCACCATTGGGCAGCTATCTCGGCTGTTCTTC CASTIGQLSRLFF
TRBJ2-7 18 TRBV4-3 once TRBD2 TGCGCCAGCAGCCAAGATTCGGTGGGGACTAGCGACTCCTACGAGCAGTACTTC CASSQDSVGTSDSYEQYF
TRBJ2-5 14 TRBV2 . . TGTGCCAAAGGGGCGAATGAGTGGGGAGAGACCCAGTACTTC CAKGANEWGETQYF
TRBJ1-3 15 TRBV6-1 few . TGTGCCAGCAGTGATACGACAGGCTCTGGAAACACCATATATTTT CASSDTTGSGNTIYF
TRBJ1-5 16 TRBV2 . . TGTGCCAGCAGCTTCAGGACTCCCGGGGGCAATCAGCCCCAGCATTTT CASSFRTPGGNQPQHF
TRBJ1-1 13 TRBV27 . . TGTGCCAGCAGTTTATCCCCCCGCACTGAAGCTTTCTTT CASSLSPRTEAFF
TRBJ1-6 17 TRBV18 . . TGTGCCAGCTCAATAAGATCAACGAGCTCCTATAATTCACCCCTCCACTTT CASSIRSTSSYNSPLHF
TRBJ2-7 14 TRBV27 . TRBD2 TGTGCCAGCAGTTACGGGGGGGGGAACTACGAGCAGTACTTC CASSYGGGNYEQYF
TRBJ2-7 17 TRBV7-9 . TRBD2 TGTGCCGGAGCCACTAGCGGGAGGGCGCGGAGTGAGTACGAGCAGTACTTC CAGATSGRARSEYEQYF
TRBJ2-3 12 TRBV5-6 once . TGTGCCAGCAGCTCCCCGGGGGATACGCAGTATTTT CASSSPGDTQYF
TRBJ2-3 17 TRBV27 . TRBD2 TGTGCCAGCAGTTTATCGAGTAGCGGGGGGGTTCCAGATACGCAGTATTTT CASSLSSSGGVPDTQYF
TRBJ1-2 16 TRBV6-1 . . TGTGCCAGCAGTGAACGGGGCCTCCTTCCGAGGCATGGCTACACCTTC CASSERGLLPRHGYTF
TRBJ2-5 15 TRBV11-2 . . TGTGCCAGCAGCTTATACTCCAGGGCGGAAGAGACCCAGTACTTC CASSLYSRAEETQYF
TRBJ2-3 12 TRBV2 . . TGTGCCAGCAGTAGACGCACAGATACGCAGTATTTT CASSRRTDTQYF
TRBJ2-3 13 TRBV29-1 . . TGCAGCGTGCCTCTAAGAAGCACAGATACGCAGTATTTT CSVPLRSTDTQYF
TRBJ2-7 14 TRBV6-1 . TRBD2 TGTGCCAGCAGTGAAAGCGGGGGGCTCTACGAGCAGTACTTC CASSESGGLYEQYF
TRBJ2-7 15 TRBV9 once TRBD1 TGTGCCAGCAGCGGACCGGGACAGGGGGCTTTCGAGCAGTACTTC CASSGPGQGAFEQYF
TRBJ2-7 17 TRBV11-2 . . TGTGCCAGCAGCTCCCGAGACGGAGGGATCCTTTCCTACGAGCAGTACTTC CASSSRDGGILSYEQYF
TRBJ2-5 13 TRBV27 . TRBD1 TGTGCCAGCAGGGACAGGGGTACGGTTACCCAGTACTTC CASRDRGTVTQYF
TRBJ2-2 16 TRBV7-2 . . TGTGCCAGCAGCTTAGTCAGGGGACCGCCCACCGGGGAGCTGTTTTTT CASSLVRGPPTGELFF
TRBJ2-6 14 TRBV30 . . TGTGCCTGGAGGGGGGGCTCTGGGGCCAACGTCCTGACTTTC CAWRGGSGANVLTF
TRBJ2-2 15 TRBV7-2 . . TGTGCCAGCAGCGGAGGCGGGGTGAACACCGGGGAGCTGTTTTTT CASSGGGVNTGELFF
TRBJ1-2 17 TRBV5-1 . TRBD1 TGCGCCAGCAGCTACCATACCGGGACAGGGTACGGTATGGGCTACACCTTC CASSYHTGTGYGMGYTF
TRBJ2-4 17 TRBV4-1 once . TGCGCCAGCAGCCAAGTCCAGCTACTTTTAGCCAAAAACATTCAGTACTTC CASSQVQLLLAKNIQYF
TRBJ1-2 13 TRBV30 . . TGTGCCTGGATCCGACAAGCTAACTATGGCTACACCTTC CAWIRQANYGYTF
TRBJ2-2 15 TRBV15 . TRBD1 TGTGCCACCAGCAGGGGACAGGGAAGTACCGGGGAGCTGTTTTTT CATSRGQGSTGELFF
TRBJ2-2 14 TRBV27 . . TGTGCCAGCAGTTTACCGGACGGTACCGGGGAGCTGTTTTTT CASSLPDGTGELFF
TRBJ2-1 15 TRBV30 . TRBD2 TGTGCCTGGAGCCCGGGACTAGCGGGCCTGGGGGAGCAGTTCTTC CAWSPGLAGLGEQFF
TRBJ2-5 14 TRBV4-2 . . TGTGCCAGCAGCCAAGGTTCGACGGGTGAGACCCAGTACTTC CASSQGSTGETQYF
TRBJ2-1 14 TRBV19 . . TGTGCCAGTAGGAGGGAAAACTCCTACAATGAGCAGTTCTTC CASRRENSYNEQFF
TRBJ2-7 13 TRBV11-1 . . TGTGCCAGCAGCCCGAGGGGGGACTACGAGCAGTACTTC CASSPRGDYEQYF
TRBJ1-1 12 TRBV29-1 . . TGCAGCGTTGTTTTGAGGCAGGGTGGAGCTTTCTTT CSVVLRQGGAFF
TRBJ2-5 13 TRBV29-1 . . TGCAGCGTTGAGGGCAGGGGTGAAGAGACCCAGTACTTC CSVEGRGEETQYF
TRBJ1-3 18 TRBV6-1 once TRBD1 TGTGCCAGCAGTGAAGCCTGGACAGGGACCCTCTCTGGAAACACCATATATTTT CASSEAWTGTLSGNTIYF
TRBJ1-3 12 TRBV28 . . TGTGCCACCTCCGACAACGGAAACACCATATATTTT CATSDNGNTIYF
TRBJ1-5 14 TRBV6-4 . TRBD1 TGTGCCAGCAGTGAACAGGGGACTAGTCAGCCCCAGCATTTT CASSEQGTSQPQHF
TRBJ2-7 14 TRBV27 . . TGTGCCAGCAGTTTTGGCAGGGCCGGATACGAGCAGTACTTC CASSFGRAGYEQYF
TRBJ1-1 14 TRBV27 once TRBD1 TGTGCCAGCAGCATAGGGGGGACAGCCACTGAAGCTTTCTTT CASSIGGTATEAFF
TRBJ1-2 11 TRBV4-1 . . TGCGCCAGCAGCTGGGGGGGGATCTACACCTTC CASSWGGIYTF
TRBJ2-7 16 TRBV7-2 . TRBD1 TGTGCCAGCAGCTTAGGGCCGGGACAGCTACGCTACGAGCAGTACTTC CASSLGPGQLRYEQYF
TRBJ2-7 11 TRBV5-6 . . TGTGCCAGCAGCTTGGAGAACAGGGTCCTTTTC CASSLENRVLF
TRBJ2-2 14 TRBV4-3 . . TGCGCCAGCAGCCAACTCGCGAACACCGGGGAGCTGTTTTTT CASSQLANTGELFF
TRBJ2-2 13 TRBV30 . TRBD2 TGTGCCTGGCTAGCGGGAGTTACCGGGGAGCTGTTTTTT CAWLAGVTGELFF
TRBJ2-7 13 TRBV27 . TRBD1 TGTGCCAGCAGCTGGGACAGGGGCTACGAGCAGTACTTC CASSWDRGYEQYF
TRBJ1-1 12 TRBV10-3 . TRBD1 TGTGCCACCAGACAGGGGAGCACTGAAGCTTTCTTT CATRQGSTEAFF
TRBJ2-1 13 TRBV30 . TRBD2 TGTGCCTGGACTAGCGGGGATTACAATGAGCAGTTCTTC CAWTSGDYNEQFF
TRBJ1-6 14 TRBV7-9 few TRBD1 TGTGCCAGCAGCCCCGGACAGGGGGATTCACCCCTCCACTTT CASSPGQGDSPLHF
TRBJ2-3 15 TRBV6-1 . TRBD2 TGTGCCAGCAGGGGACTAGCGGGGGGGCCAGATACGCAGTATTTT CASRGLAGGPDTQYF
TRBJ2-7 12 TRBV27 . TRBD1 TGTGCCAGCAGTCTCCGGGACAGAGGGCAGTACTTC CASSLRDRGQYF
TRBJ2-5 15 TRBV4-1 . . TGCGCCAGCAGCCAAGATCGGGCGGTTCAAGAGACCCAGTACTTC CASSQDRAVQETQYF
TRBJ2-2 15 TRBV19 few . TGTGCCAGTAGTATAACGACAGGGAACACCGGGGAGCTGTTTTTT CASSITTGNTGELFF
TRBJ2-1 16 TRBV5-4 once . TGTGCCAGCAGCCCGGGACAAGGGTCCTCGTACAATGAGCAGTTCTTC CASSPGQGSSYNEQFF
TRBJ2-5 16 TRBV7-9 . . TGTGCCAGCAGCCGAAATTCCGGGAGAGCTCAAGAGACCCAGTACTTC CASSRNSGRAQETQYF
TRBJ1-2 14 TRBV10-1 . . TGCGCCAGCAATGACAGGCCGACTAACTATGGCTACACCTTC CASNDRPTNYGYTF
TRBJ2-7 16 TRBV4-2 . . TGTGCCAGCAGCCAAGATCCACGGGTCCTACTCTACGAGCAGTACTTC CASSQDPRVLLYEQYF
TRBJ1-2 12 TRBV6-5 . . TGTGCCAGCAAGCCCTTGGGGGCACCTTACACCTTC CASKPLGAPYTF
TRBJ2-3 14 TRBV19 . . TGTGCCAGTGGAGTTGGGGCTAGGACAGATACGCAGTATTTT CASGVGARTDTQYF
TRBJ2-7 14 TRBV7-6 . . TGTGCCAGCAGTTTTCGCGGACTTACTTACGAGCAGTACTTC CASSFRGLTYEQYF